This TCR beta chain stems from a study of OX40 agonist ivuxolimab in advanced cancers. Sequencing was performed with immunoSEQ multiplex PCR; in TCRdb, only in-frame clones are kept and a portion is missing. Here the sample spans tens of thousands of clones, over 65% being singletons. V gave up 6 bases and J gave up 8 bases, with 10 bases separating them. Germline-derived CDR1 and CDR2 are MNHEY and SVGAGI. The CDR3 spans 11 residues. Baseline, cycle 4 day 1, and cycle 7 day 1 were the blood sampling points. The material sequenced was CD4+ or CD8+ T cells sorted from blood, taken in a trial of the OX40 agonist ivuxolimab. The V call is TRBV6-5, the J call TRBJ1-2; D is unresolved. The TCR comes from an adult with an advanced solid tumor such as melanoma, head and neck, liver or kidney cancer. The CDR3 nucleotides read TGTGCCAGCAGCTGGGGAGGCGGCTACACCTTC. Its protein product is CASSWGGGYTF.